Listed here are 18 T cell receptor beta chains from one sample, sequenced in a study of blood T cells in healthy people across ages. Primers used in a second PCR of about 7 to 11 cycles were a sample-barcoded 5' primer and a J-beta primer mix. Each CDR3 protein is one row after TCRdb ran MiXCR on the 5' RACE reads. The data contain approximately 1.5 million distinct CDR3 sequences, roughly 43% of them singletons. The specimen was blood. The receptor set was obtained from a woman aged 18-30 years in good health.

This chain uses TRBV20-1 with TRBJ1-2; TRBD1 matches at 8 bases. Germline lookup yields CDR1 DFQATT and CDR2 SNEGSKA (reference sequence). This CDR3 region has 13 residues. The J segment lost 5 bases and the V segment lost 4 bases, leaving 6 bases of the junction unmatched. The CDR3 sequence: CSAKDRVGYGYTF. CDR3 in DNA: TGCAGTGCTAAGGACAGGGTTGGGTATGGCTACACCTTC.

This rearrangement joins TRBV29-1 to TRBJ2-6; a weak D match, TRBD2 (5 bases). Trimming removed 3 bases from V and 0 bases from J, with 9 bases in between. Per the germline V gene, CDR1 is SQVTM and CDR2 is ANQGSEA. The CDR3 is made up of 15 amino acids. CDR3: CSVDPGSSGANVLTF. DNA of the CDR3: TGCAGCGTTGATCCGGGGAGCTCTGGGGCCAACGTCCTGACTTTC.

This sequence joins TRBV12-3 or TRBV12-4 and TRBJ1-5; D may be TRBD1 (5 bases). V shed 6 bases and J shed 6 bases, with 12 bases lying between them. The length of the CDR3 is 13 residues. The CDR3 sequence: CASSVREPQPQHF. The DNA for the CDR3 is TGTGCCAGCAGCGTCAGGGAACCTCAGCCCCAGCATTTT.

This sequence joins TRBV7-2 and TRBJ2-2, with D unresolved. Germline CDR1 reads SGHTA; CDR2 reads FQGNSA. V lost 1 base, J lost 5 bases, and 8 bases lay in between. This CDR3 has 14 amino acids. The CDR3 DNA is TGTGCCAGCAGCTTAGTGGGCAGAACCGGGGAGCTGTTTTTT. Residues: CASSLVGRTGELFF.

The chain recombines TRBV20-1 with TRBJ1-5; D is uncertain. Germline CDR1 is DFQATT and CDR2 is SNEGSKA (reference sequence). V lost 3 bases to trimming and J lost 5 bases, with 8 bases between them. The CDR3 loop spans 12 amino acids. In DNA form, the CDR3 reads TGCAGTGCTAGTAGGGAACATCAGCCCCAGCATTTT. Its translation: CSASREHQPQHF.

The chain recombines TRBV7-9 with TRBJ2-7; 7 positions agree with TRBD2. Looked up from germline, CDR1 is SEHNR and CDR2 is FQNEAQ (reference sequence). The junction had 14 bases not matched to a gene; V was cut back by 8 bases and J by 7 bases. The CDR3 is made up of 14 amino acids. Here the CDR3 DNA reads TGTGCCAGCGTCCTGTCCGGACTAGTTGATGAGCAGTACTTC. Amino acids: CASVLSGLVDEQYF.

Remarks on this clonotype: The junction and the germline gene differ at one end; a read error may be behind it. The chain links TRBV7-3 to TRBJ2-1; 13 bases fit TRBD2. This CDR3 spans 15 amino acids. Germline CDR1 SGHTA, CDR2 FQGTGA. The CDR3 DNA sequence: TGTGCCAGCAGCCTCGGGACTAGCGGGATTAATGAGCGGTTCTTC. This gives the protein CASSLGTSGINERFF.

This clonotype was seen at least ten times. The chain links TRBV4-3 to TRBJ2-7; D remains unclear. The CDR3 totals 13 residues. V shed 0 bases and J shed 3 bases, with 6 bases lying between them. Germline CDR1 and CDR2: LGHNA and YSLEER. CDR3 loop: CASSQETFYEQYF. In DNA form, the CDR3 reads TGCGCCAGCAGCCAAGAAACTTTCTACGAGCAGTACTTC.

The chain uses TRBV12-3 or TRBV12-4 and TRBJ2-1; no clear D gene. This CDR3 is built from 11 residues. Trimming shortened V by 4 bases and J by 9 bases, and 7 bases separated the two germline ends. The CDR3 sequence: CASSYQSEQFF. CDR3 nucleotides: TGTGCCAGCAGTTACCAGAGTGAGCAGTTCTTC.

This clonotype has only one observation. The gene calls are TRBV29-1 and TRBJ1-1; 7 bases match TRBD1. After removal of 7 bases from V and 0 bases from J, the junction contained 5 bases not matched to a gene. Germline V CDR1 and CDR2: SQVTM, ANQGSEA. The CDR3 runs to 13 residues. CDR3 bases: TGCAGCGCACTACAGGGGATGAACACTGAAGCTTTCTTT. The encoded protein is CSALQGMNTEAFF.

This sequence joins TRBV20-1 and TRBJ2-3; D may be TRBD1 (5 bases). Per the germline V gene, CDR1 is DFQATT and CDR2 is SNEGSKA (reference sequence). CDR3 size: 14 residues. V was cut by 6 bases and J by 3 bases, with 16 bases left in between. This chain's CDR3 is CSAGQQEGTDTQYF. DNA for the CDR3: TGCAGTGCCGGCCAACAGGAAGGGACAGATACGCAGTATTTT.

This sequence joins TRBV6-1 and TRBJ1-6; D not certain. Germline assignment: CDR1 MNHNS and CDR2 SASEGT. CDR3 size: 16 residues. V was clipped by 0 bases and J by 7 bases, with 13 bases between them. CDR3 sequence reads: CASSEASLWKNSPLHF. In nucleotides, the CDR3 is TGTGCCAGCAGTGAAGCGAGCTTGTGGAAGAATTCACCCCTCCACTTT.

Remarks on this clonotype: A clone one base away is much larger, so this may be a read error. The chain combines TRBV7-9 with TRBJ2-7; D uncertain. Germline CDR1 SEHNR, CDR2 FQNEAQ (reference sequence). The CDR3 length is 14 residues. Trimming left V 1 base short and J 7 bases short, with 14 bases between. In DNA, the CDR3 is TGTGCCAGCAGCTTAGTGCTGGCTCCTGATGAGCAGTACTTC. Translated, it gives CASSLVLAPDEQYF.

The chain couples TRBV12-3 or TRBV12-4 to TRBJ2-2; tentatively, D is TRBD2 (6 bases). The CDR3 runs to 15 residues. Trimming took off 5 bases at V and 6 bases at J, with 16 bases between the two ends. The CDR3 protein is CASSPTQAGSGELFF. Written as DNA, the CDR3 is TGTGCCAGCAGTCCAACTCAGGCGGGATCCGGGGAGCTGTTTTTT.

The chain is built from TRBV20-1 and TRBJ2-1; 14 bases are a match to TRBD2. Trimming at V came to 1 base and at J to 0 bases, leaving 11 bases not matched to a gene. This CDR3 has 20 amino acids. Germline loops: CDR1 DFQATT, CDR2 SNEGSKA (reference sequence). CDR3 protein: CSARVPPGLAGESSYNEQFF. The CDR3 bases are TGCAGTGCTAGAGTGCCCCCGGGACTAGCGGGGGAGAGCTCCTACAATGAGCAGTTCTTC.

The CDR3 loop is CASQETSGSWETQYF. The CDR3 DNA is TGTGCCAGCCAAGAAACTAGCGGGAGTTGGGAGACCCAGTACTTC. The chain carries TRBV7-6 and TRBJ2-5; 11 bases are a match to TRBD2. The CDR3 runs 15 residues. Trimming took 8 bases from V and 5 from J; bases not matched to a gene: 10. The germline V gene has CDR1 SGHVS and CDR2 FNYEAQ.

This clonotype has more than one count but fewer than ten. The chain carries TRBV9 and TRBJ2-1; 10 bases fit TRBD2. This CDR3 is 18 amino acids long. CDR1 and CDR2 from the germline V gene are SGDLS and YYNGEE. With 0 bases clipped from V and 2 bases from J, the junction kept 8 bases outside the gene matches. Written as DNA, the CDR3 is TGTGCCAGCAGCGTAGAGTCTAGCGGGGGAGAAGCCTACAATGAGCAGTTCTTC. Amino acid sequence: CASSVESSGGEAYNEQFF.

CDR3 nucleotide sequence: TGTGCCAGCAGTGGGGGACTTGGGCGAGAGAGCTCCTACAATGAGCAGTTCTTC. It translates to CASSGGLGRESSYNEQFF. J is TRBJ2-1 and V is TRBV6-2 or TRBV6-3; maybe TRBD2 (6 bases). This CDR3 has 18 residues. Per germline, CDR1 MNHEY and CDR2 SVGEGT. Trimming shortened V by 5 bases and J by 0 bases, and 20 bases separated the two germline ends.